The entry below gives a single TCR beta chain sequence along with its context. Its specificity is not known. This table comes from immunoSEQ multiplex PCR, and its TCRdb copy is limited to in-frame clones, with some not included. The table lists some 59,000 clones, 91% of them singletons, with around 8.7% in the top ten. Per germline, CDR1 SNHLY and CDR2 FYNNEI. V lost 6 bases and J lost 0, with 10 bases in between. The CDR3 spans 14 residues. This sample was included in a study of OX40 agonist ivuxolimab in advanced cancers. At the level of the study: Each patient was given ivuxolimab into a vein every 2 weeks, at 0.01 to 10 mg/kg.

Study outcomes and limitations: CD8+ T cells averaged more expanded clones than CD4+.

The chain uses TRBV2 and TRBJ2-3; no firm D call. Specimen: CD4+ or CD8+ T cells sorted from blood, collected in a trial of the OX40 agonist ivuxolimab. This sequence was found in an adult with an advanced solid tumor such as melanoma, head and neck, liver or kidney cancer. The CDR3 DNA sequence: TGTGCCAGCAGCCCTGACTCTAGCACAGATACGCAGTATTTT. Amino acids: CASSPDSSTDTQYF.